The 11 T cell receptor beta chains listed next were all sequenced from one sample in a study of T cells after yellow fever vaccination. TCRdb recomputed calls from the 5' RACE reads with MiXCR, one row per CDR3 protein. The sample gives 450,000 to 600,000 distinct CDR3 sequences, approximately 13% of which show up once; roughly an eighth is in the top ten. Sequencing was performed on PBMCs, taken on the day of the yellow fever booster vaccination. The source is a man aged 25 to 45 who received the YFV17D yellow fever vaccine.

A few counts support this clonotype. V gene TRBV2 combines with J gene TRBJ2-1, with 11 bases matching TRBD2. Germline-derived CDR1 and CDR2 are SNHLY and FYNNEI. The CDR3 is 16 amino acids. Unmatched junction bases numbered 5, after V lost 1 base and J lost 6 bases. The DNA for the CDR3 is TGTGCCAGCAGTGAAGTTACTAGCGGGAGTCTCAATGAGCAGTTCTTC. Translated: CASSEVTSGSLNEQFF.

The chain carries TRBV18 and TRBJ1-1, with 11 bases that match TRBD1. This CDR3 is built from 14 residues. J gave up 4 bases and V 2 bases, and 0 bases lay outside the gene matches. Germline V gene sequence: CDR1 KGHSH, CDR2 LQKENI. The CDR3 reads CASSPGQGATEAFF. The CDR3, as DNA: TGTGCCAGCTCACCAGGACAGGGGGCCACTGAAGCTTTCTTT. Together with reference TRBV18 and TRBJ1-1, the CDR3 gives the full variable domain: NAGVMQNPRHLVRRRGQEARLRCSPMKGHSHVYWYRQLPEEGLKFMVYLQKENIIDESGMPKERFSAEFPKEGPSILRIQQVVRGDSAAYFCASSPGQGATEAFFGQGTRLTVV.

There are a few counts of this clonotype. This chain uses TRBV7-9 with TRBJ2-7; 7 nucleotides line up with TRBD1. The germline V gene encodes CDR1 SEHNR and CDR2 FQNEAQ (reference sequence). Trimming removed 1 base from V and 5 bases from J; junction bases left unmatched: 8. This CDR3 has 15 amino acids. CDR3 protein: CASSLVYGQANEQYF. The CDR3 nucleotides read TGTGCCAGCAGCTTAGTCTATGGACAGGCCAACGAGCAGTACTTC.

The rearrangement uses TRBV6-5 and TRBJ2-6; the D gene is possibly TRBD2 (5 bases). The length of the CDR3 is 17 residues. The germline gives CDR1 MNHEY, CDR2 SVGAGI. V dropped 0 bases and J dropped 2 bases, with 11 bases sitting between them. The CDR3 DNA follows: TGTGCCAGCAGTTACTCGATGCGAGGGCCTGGGGCCAACGTCCTGACTTTC. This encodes CASSYSMRGPGANVLTF.

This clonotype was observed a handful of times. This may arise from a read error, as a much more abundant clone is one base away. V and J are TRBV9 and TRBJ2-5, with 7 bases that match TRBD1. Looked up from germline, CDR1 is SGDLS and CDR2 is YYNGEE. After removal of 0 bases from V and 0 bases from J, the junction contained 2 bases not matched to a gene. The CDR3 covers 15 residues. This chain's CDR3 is CASSVDRGDQETQYF. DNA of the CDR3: TGTGCCAGCAGCGTAGACAGGGGCGACCAAGAGACCCAGTACTTC.

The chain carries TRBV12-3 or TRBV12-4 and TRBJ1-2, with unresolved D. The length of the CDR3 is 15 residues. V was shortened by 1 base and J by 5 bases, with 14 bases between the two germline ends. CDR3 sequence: CASSLGGRLQYGYTF. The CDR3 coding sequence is TGTGCCAGCAGTTTAGGTGGCAGGCTTCAATATGGCTACACCTTC.

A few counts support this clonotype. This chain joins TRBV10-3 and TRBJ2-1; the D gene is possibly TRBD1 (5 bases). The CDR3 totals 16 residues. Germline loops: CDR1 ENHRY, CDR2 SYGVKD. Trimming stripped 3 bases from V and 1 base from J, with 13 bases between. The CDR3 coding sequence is TGTGCCATCAGTGAAGTTGGGGCCGATTCCTACAATGAGCAGTTCTTC. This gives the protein CAISEVGADSYNEQFF.

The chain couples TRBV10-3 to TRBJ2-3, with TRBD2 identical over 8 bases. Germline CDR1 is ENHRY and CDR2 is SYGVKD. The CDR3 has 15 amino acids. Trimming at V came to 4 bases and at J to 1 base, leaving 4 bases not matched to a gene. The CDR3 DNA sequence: TGTGCCATCAGTGGTATACTAGCGGGCACAGATACGCAGTATTTT. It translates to CAISGILAGTDTQYF.

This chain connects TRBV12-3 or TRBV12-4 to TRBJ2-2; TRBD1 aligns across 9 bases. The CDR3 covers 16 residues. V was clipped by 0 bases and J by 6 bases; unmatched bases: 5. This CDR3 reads CASSLAPGQGPGELFF. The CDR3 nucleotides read TGTGCCAGCAGTTTAGCGCCGGGACAGGGTCCCGGGGAGCTGTTTTTT.

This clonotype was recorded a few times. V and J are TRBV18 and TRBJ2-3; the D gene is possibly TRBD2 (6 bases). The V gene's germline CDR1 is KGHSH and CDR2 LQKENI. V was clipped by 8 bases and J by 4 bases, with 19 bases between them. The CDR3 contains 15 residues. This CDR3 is CASHDGGFVADTQYF. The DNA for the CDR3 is TGTGCCAGCCACGACGGAGGGTTTGTGGCAGATACGCAGTATTTT.

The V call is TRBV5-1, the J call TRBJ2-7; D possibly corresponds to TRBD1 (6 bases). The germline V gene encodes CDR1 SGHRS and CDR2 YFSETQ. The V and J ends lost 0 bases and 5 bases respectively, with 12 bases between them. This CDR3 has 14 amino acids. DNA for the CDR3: TGCGCCAGCAGCTTGGCCAGGACAGTAAACGAGCAGTACTTC. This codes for CASSLARTVNEQYF.